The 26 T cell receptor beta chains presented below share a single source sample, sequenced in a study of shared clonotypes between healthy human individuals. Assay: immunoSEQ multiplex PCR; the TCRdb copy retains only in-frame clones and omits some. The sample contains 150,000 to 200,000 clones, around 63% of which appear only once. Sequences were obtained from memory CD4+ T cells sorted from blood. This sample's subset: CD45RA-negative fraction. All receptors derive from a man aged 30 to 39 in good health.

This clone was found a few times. CDR3 residues: CASSRGAGYGYTF. CDR3 nucleotides: TGTGCCAGCAGTAGGGGTGCAGGGTATGGCTACACCTTC. The chain couples TRBV27 to TRBJ1-2; D may be TRBD1 (5 bases). The germline V gene encodes CDR1 MNHEY and CDR2 SMNVEV (reference sequence). V lost 5 bases to trimming and J lost 5 bases, with 12 bases between them. The length of the CDR3 is 13 residues.

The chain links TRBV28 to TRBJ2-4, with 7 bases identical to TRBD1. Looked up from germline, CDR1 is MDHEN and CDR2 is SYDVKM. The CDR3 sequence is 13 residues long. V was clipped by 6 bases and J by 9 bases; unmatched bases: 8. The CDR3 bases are TGTGCCAGCAGACACCAGGGGGATCGCATTCAGTACTTC. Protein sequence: CASRHQGDRIQYF.

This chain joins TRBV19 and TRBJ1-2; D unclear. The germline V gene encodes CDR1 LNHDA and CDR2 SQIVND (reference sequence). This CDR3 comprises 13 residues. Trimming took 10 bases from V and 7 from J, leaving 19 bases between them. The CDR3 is CATRGQSPFGYTF. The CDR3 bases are TGTGCCACCCGCGGTCAGTCCCCTTTTGGCTACACCTTC.

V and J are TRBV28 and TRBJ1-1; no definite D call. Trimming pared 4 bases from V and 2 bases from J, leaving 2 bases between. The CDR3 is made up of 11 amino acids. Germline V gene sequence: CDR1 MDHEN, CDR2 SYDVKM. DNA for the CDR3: TGTGCCAGCAGTTCCAACACTGAAGCTTTCTTT. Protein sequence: CASSSNTEAFF.

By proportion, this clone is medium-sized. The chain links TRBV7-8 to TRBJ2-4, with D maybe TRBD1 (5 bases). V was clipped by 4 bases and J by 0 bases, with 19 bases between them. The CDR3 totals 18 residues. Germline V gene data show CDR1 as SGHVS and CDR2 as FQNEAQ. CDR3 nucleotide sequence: TGTGCCAGCAGCTCCGGCCGGACATCCACTCTAGCCAAAAACATTCAGTACTTC. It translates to CASSSGRTSTLAKNIQYF.

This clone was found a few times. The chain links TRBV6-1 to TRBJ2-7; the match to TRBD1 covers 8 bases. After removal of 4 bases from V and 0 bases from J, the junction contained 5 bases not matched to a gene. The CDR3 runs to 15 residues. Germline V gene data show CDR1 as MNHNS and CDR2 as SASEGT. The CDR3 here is CASSARQGASYEQYF. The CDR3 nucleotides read TGTGCCAGCAGTGCGCGCCAGGGGGCCTCCTACGAGCAGTACTTC.

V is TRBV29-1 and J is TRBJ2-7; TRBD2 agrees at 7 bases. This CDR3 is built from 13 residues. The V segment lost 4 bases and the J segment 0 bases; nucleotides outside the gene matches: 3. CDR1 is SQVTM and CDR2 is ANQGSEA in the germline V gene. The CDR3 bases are TGCAGCGTTGTCCTAGCGGACTCCTACGAGCAGTACTTC. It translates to CSVVLADSYEQYF.

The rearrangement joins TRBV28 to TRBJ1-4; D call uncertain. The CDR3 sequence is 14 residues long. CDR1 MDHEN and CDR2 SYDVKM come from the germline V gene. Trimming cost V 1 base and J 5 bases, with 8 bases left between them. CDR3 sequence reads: CASSLSGRNEKLFF. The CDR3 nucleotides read TGTGCCAGCAGTTTATCTGGCAGAAATGAAAAACTGTTTTTT.

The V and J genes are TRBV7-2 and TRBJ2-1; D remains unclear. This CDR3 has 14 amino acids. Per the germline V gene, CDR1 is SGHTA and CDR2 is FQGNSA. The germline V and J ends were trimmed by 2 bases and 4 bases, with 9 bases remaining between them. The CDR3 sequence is CASSLLDMYNEQFF. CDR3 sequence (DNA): TGTGCCAGCAGCTTACTGGATATGTACAATGAGCAGTTCTTC.

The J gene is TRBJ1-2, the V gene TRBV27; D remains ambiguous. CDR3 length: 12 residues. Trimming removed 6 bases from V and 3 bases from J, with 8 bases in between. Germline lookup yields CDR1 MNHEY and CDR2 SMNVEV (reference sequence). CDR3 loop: CASRGWDYGYTF. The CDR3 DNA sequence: TGTGCCAGCAGAGGGTGGGACTATGGCTACACCTTC.

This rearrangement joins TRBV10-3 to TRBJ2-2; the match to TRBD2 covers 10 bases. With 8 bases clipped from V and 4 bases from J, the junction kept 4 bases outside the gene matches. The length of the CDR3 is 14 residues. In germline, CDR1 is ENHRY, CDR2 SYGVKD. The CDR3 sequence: CAIGGLAITGELFF. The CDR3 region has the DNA TGTGCCATCGGGGGACTAGCGATCACCGGGGAGCTGTTTTTT.

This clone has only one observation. The CDR3: CASSLTPVSGNEQFF. The CDR3 DNA sequence: TGCGCCAGCAGCTTAACTCCAGTTTCAGGCAATGAGCAGTTCTTC. The gene calls are TRBV5-1 and TRBJ2-1; unclear D gene. V lost 2 bases, J lost 6 bases, and 15 bases lay in between. CDR3 length equals 15 residues. Germline CDR1 SGHRS, CDR2 YFSETQ.

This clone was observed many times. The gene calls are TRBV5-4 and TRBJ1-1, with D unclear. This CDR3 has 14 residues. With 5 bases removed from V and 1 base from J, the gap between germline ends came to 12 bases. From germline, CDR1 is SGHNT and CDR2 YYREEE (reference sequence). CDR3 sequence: CASRAHDGNTEAFF. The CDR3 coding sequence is TGTGCCAGCAGAGCCCATGATGGGAACACTGAAGCTTTCTTT.

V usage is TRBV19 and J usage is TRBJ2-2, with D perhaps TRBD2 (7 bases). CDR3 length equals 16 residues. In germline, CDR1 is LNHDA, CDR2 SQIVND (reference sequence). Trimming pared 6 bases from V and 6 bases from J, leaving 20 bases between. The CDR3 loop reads CASSPAAGALPGELFF. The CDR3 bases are TGTGCCAGTAGCCCGGCCGCGGGGGCTTTGCCCGGGGAGCTGTTTTTT.

In DNA form, the CDR3 reads TGTGCCAGCAGTTACGAAGGGGTCTCTGGAAACACCATATATTTT. Its translation: CASSYEGVSGNTIYF. V usage is TRBV6-6 and J usage is TRBJ1-3, with D perhaps TRBD1 (5 bases). This CDR3 has 15 amino acids. V gave up 2 bases and J gave up 0 bases, with 8 bases separating them. Germline loops: CDR1 MNHNY, CDR2 SVGAGI (reference sequence).

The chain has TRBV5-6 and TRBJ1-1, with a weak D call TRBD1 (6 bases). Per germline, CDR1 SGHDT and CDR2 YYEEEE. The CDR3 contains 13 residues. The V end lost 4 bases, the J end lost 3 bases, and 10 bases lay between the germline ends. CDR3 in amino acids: CASSTGFDTEAFF. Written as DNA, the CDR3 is TGTGCCAGCAGCACAGGGTTTGACACTGAAGCTTTCTTT.

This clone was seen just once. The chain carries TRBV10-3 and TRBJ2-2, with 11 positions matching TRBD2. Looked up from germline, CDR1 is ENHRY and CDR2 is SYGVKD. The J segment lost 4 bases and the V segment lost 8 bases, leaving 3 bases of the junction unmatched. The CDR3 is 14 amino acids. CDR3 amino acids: CAIGTSGTTGELFF. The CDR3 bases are TGTGCCATCGGGACTAGCGGCACCACCGGGGAGCTGTTTTTT.

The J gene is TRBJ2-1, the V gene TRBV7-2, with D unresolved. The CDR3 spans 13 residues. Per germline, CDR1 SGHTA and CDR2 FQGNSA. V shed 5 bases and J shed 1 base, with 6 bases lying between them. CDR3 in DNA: TGTGCCAGCAGCCGCCCATCCTACAATGAGCAGTTCTTC. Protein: CASSRPSYNEQFF. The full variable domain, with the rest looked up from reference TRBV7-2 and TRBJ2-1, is GAGVSQSPSNKVTEKGKDVELRCDPISGHTALYWYRQSLGQGLEFLIYFQGNSAPDKSGLPSDRFSAERTGGSVSTLTIQRTQQEDSAVYLCASSRPSYNEQFFGPGTRLTVL.

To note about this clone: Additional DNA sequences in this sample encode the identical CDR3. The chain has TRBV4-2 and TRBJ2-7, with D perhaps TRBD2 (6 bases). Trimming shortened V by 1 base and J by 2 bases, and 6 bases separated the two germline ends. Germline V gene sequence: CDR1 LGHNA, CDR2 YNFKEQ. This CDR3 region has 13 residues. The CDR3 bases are TGTGCCAGCAGCCAAGCGGGGGCCTACGAGCAGTACTTC. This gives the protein CASSQAGAYEQYF.

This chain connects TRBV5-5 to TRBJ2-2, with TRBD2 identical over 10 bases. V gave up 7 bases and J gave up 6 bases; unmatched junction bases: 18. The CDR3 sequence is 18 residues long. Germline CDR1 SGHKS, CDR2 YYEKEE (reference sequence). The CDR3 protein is CASGYLAGEGQRAGELFF. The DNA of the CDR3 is TGTGCCAGCGGTTACCTAGCGGGAGAGGGTCAACGGGCCGGGGAGCTGTTTTTT. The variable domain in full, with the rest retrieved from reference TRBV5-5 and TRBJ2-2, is DAGVTQSPTHLIKTRGQQVTLRCSPISGHKSVSWYQQVLGQGPQFIFQYYEKEERGRGNFPDRFSARQFPNYSSELNVNALLLGDSALYLCASGYLAGEGQRAGELFFGEGSRLTVL.

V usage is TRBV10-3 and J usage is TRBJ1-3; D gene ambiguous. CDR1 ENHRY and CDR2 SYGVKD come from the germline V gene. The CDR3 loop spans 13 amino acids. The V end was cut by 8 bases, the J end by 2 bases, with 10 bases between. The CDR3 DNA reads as TGTGCCATCCTCGACACTACTGGAAACACCATATATTTT. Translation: CAILDTTGNTIYF.

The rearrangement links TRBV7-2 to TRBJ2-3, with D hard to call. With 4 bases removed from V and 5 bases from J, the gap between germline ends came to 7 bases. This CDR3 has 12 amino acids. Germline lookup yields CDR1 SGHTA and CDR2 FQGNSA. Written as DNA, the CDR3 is TGTGCCAGCAGCTCCACCCAAGATACGCAGTATTTT. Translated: CASSSTQDTQYF.

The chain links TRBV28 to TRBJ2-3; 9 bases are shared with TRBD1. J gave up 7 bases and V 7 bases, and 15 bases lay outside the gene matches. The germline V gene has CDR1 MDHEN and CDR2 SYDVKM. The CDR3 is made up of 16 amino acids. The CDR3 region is CASTSWDREPYNTQYF. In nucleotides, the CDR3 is TGTGCCAGCACTAGTTGGGACAGGGAGCCCTATAATACGCAGTATTTT.

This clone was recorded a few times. The chain's CDR3 is CAISEVDNIQYF. The CDR3 DNA follows: TGTGCCATCAGTGAAGTCGACAACATTCAGTACTTC. The chain joins TRBV10-3 to TRBJ2-4; D is undetermined. With 3 bases removed from V and 7 bases from J, the gap between germline ends came to 7 bases. Germline V gene lookup returns CDR1 ENHRY and CDR2 SYGVKD. The CDR3 is made up of 12 amino acids.

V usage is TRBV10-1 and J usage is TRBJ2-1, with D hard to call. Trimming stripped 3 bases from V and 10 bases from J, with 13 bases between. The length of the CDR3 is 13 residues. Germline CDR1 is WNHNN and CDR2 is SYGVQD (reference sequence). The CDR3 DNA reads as TGCGCCAGCAGTGACTACAACACAGAGGAGCAGTTCTTC. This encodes CASSDYNTEEQFF.

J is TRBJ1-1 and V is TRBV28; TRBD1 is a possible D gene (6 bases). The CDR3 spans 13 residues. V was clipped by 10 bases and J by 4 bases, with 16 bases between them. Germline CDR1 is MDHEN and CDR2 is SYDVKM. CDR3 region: CATQGRAGTEAFF. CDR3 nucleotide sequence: TGTGCCACCCAGGGGCGGGCAGGCACTGAAGCTTTCTTT.